The 7 T cell receptor beta chains below come from one sample, sequenced in a study of T cells expressing NK-cell markers. From its re-call of the 5' RACE reads, TCRdb lists each CDR3 protein once, without DNA. The clone table shows approximately 420,000 distinct CDR3 sequences, with the ten largest holding around 10%. The sample comprised blood T cells: a sorted CD56 or NKG2C T cell subset, CD4+ or CD8+ T cells, or bulk PBMC T cells (not recorded which). These receptor sequences come from a woman aged 45-65 years in good health.

The chain links TRBV6-6 to TRBJ2-3. The CDR3 runs 11 residues. Germline values: CDR1 MNHNY, CDR2 SVGAGI (reference sequence). CDR3 region: CATSNPYTQYF.

The chain is built from TRBV7-3 and TRBJ1-1; TCRdb outputs TRBD1, but without DNA this stays unchecked. This CDR3 is 13 amino acids long. The germline V gene encodes CDR1 SGHTA and CDR2 FQGTGA. The CDR3 sequence is CASSSRVGTEAFF. The full variable domain, its missing parts supplied by reference TRBV7-3 and TRBJ1-1, is GAGVSQTPSNKVTEKGKYVELRCDPISGHTALYWYRQSLGQGPEFLIYFQGTGAADDSGLPNDRFFAVRPEGSVSTLKIQRTERGDSAVYLCASSSRVGTEAFFGQGTRLTVV.

This chain links TRBV19 with TRBJ1-5. The CDR3 is made up of 13 amino acids. Germline V gene lookup returns CDR1 LNHDA and CDR2 SQIVND (reference sequence). The CDR3 is CAIAVGTNQPQHF.

The chain employs TRBV7-9 and TRBJ1-4; TCRdb returns TRBD1, unconfirmable since there is no DNA. CDR1 and CDR2 from the germline V gene are SEHNR and FQNEAQ (reference sequence). CDR3 length: 16 amino acids. Here the CDR3 reads CASSLGFYRGYEKLFF.

The chain is built from TRBV5-1 and TRBJ2-3; without DNA, the TCRdb call of TRBD1 cannot be checked. Germline V CDR1 and CDR2: SGHRS, YFSETQ. The CDR3 runs to 14 residues. The CDR3 loop reads CASRPQDGPDIQYF.

The rearrangement links TRBV13 to TRBJ2-3; with no DNA, the TCRdb D assignment of TRBD1 cannot be verified. The CDR3 length is 13 residues. Germline V gene lookup returns CDR1 PRHDT and CDR2 FYEKMQ (reference sequence). CDR3 sequence reads: CASSLVREDTQYF.

This CDR3 reads CASSGRTSDDTQYF. V gene TRBV2 combines with J gene TRBJ2-3. Germline CDR1 and CDR2: SNHLY and FYNNEI. The CDR3 is 14 amino acids.